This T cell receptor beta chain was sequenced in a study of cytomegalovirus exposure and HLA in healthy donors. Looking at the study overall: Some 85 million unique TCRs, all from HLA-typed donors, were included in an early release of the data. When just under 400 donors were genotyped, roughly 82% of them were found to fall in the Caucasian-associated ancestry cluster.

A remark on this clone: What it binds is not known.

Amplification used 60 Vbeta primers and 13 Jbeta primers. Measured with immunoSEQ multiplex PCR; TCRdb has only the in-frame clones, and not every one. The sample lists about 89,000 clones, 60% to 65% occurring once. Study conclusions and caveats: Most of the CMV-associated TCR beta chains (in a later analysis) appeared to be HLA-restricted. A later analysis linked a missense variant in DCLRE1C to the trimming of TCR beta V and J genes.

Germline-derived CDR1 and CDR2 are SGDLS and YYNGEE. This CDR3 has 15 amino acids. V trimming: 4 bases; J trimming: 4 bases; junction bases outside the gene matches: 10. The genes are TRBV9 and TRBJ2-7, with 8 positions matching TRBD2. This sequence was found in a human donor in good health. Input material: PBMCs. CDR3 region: CASSPQAIAGYEQYF. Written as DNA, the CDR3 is TGTGCCAGCAGCCCCCAAGCGATAGCGGGGTACGAGCAGTACTTC.